A selection of T cell receptor beta chains follows, all from one sample in a study of blood T cell repertoires in COVID-19. Clones were read by immunoSEQ multiplex PCR, and TCRdb kept only the in-frame ones, dropping some. The top ten clones hold roughly 7.1% of a sample with around 290,000 clones, around 87% of them seen once. Material: peripheral blood. These receptor sequences come from a woman between 45 and 60 years old who had recovered from COVID-19. The CDR3 runs from the conserved cysteine through the conserved F or W. The D gene is left open where the match is weak. Clone sizes are given selectively: once, few, many, or a class where the clone is expanded.

D gene: TRBD1; V gene: TRBV7-2; J gene: TRBJ1-1; clone size: .; CDR3 protein: CASSWAGTGGTEAFF; CDR3 DNA: TGTGCCAGCAGCTGGGCCGGGACAGGGGGCACTGAAGCTTTCTTT
D gene: TRBD2; V gene: TRBV15; J gene: TRBJ2-1; clone size: .; CDR3 protein: CATSGRLAGSYNEQFF; CDR3 DNA: TGTGCCACCAGCGGAAGACTAGCGGGGTCCTACAATGAGCAGTTCTTC
D gene: TRBD1; V gene: TRBV6-1; J gene: TRBJ1-2; clone size: .; CDR3 protein: CASSRQGFTYGYTF; CDR3 DNA: TGTGCCAGCAGTAGACAGGGCTTCACCTATGGCTACACCTTC
D gene: .; V gene: TRBV27; J gene: TRBJ1-6; clone size: .; CDR3 protein: CASTLSRQLLLPLHF; CDR3 DNA: TGTGCCAGCACCCTATCGCGACAGCTACTTTTACCCCTCCACTTT
D gene: TRBD2; V gene: TRBV7-6; J gene: TRBJ2-7; clone size: .; CDR3 protein: CASSLERGGNYEQYF; CDR3 DNA: TGTGCCAGCAGCTTGGAGCGGGGGGGCAACTACGAGCAGTACTTC
D gene: TRBD1; V gene: TRBV10-3; J gene: TRBJ1-5; clone size: few; CDR3 protein: CAIQGASNQPQHF; CDR3 DNA: TGTGCCATCCAGGGGGCTAGCAATCAGCCCCAGCATTTT
D gene: TRBD1; V gene: TRBV2; J gene: TRBJ1-2; clone size: .; CDR3 protein: CASSDWDRVGYTF; CDR3 DNA: TGTGCCAGCAGTGACTGGGACAGGGTGGGCTACACCTTC
D gene: .; V gene: TRBV20-1; J gene: TRBJ1-1; clone size: .; CDR3 protein: CSASFTWGGLAFF; CDR3 DNA: TGCAGTGCTAGTTTCACGTGGGGAGGTTTAGCTTTCTTT
D gene: TRBD1; V gene: TRBV5-6; J gene: TRBJ1-5; clone size: .; CDR3 protein: CASSFSGDRGQRGNQPQHF; CDR3 DNA: TGTGCCAGCAGCTTTAGTGGGGACAGGGGGCAGAGGGGCAATCAGCCCCAGCATTTT
D gene: .; V gene: TRBV15; J gene: TRBJ2-7; clone size: .; CDR3 protein: CATSRDSGAFYEQYF; CDR3 DNA: TGTGCCACCAGCAGAGATTCGGGAGCGTTCTACGAGCAGTACTTC
D gene: .; V gene: TRBV19; J gene: TRBJ2-2; clone size: .; CDR3 protein: CASRLDRNTGELFF; CDR3 DNA: TGTGCCAGTAGGCTGGACAGGAACACCGGGGAGCTGTTTTTT
D gene: .; V gene: TRBV18; J gene: TRBJ1-1; clone size: .; CDR3 protein: CASSERMNTEAFF; CDR3 DNA: TGTGCCAGCTCAGAGAGAATGAACACTGAAGCTTTCTTT
D gene: TRBD2; V gene: TRBV4-3; J gene: TRBJ2-7; clone size: .; CDR3 protein: CASSPQLRGGYEQYF; CDR3 DNA: TGCGCCAGCAGCCCCCAGCTGCGGGGGGGCTACGAGCAGTACTTC
D gene: .; V gene: TRBV6-5; J gene: TRBJ2-1; clone size: .; CDR3 protein: CASEPGHLFNEQFF; CDR3 DNA: TGTGCCAGCGAACCGGGACACCTTTTCAATGAGCAGTTCTTC
D gene: .; V gene: TRBV28; J gene: TRBJ1-6; clone size: .; CDR3 protein: CASSQHGGGRSPLHF; CDR3 DNA: TGTGCCAGCAGTCAGCACGGGGGTGGTCGGTCACCCCTCCACTTT
D gene: TRBD1; V gene: TRBV4-3; J gene: TRBJ1-1; clone size: .; CDR3 protein: CASRQGVGRSQGATEAFF; CDR3 DNA: TGCGCCAGCCGCCAAGGGGTGGGCAGATCACAGGGGGCCACTGAAGCTTTCTTT
D gene: TRBD2; V gene: TRBV27; J gene: TRBJ2-1; clone size: .; CDR3 protein: CASSRTGTSGYNEQFF; CDR3 DNA: TGTGCCAGCAGTAGAACCGGGACTAGCGGCTACAATGAGCAGTTCTTC
D gene: .; V gene: TRBV27; J gene: TRBJ2-1; clone size: .; CDR3 protein: CASSLPTGRGLYNEQFF; CDR3 DNA: TGTGCCAGCAGTTTACCCACCGGGCGGGGGCTTTACAATGAGCAGTTCTTC
D gene: TRBD2; V gene: TRBV6-6; J gene: TRBJ2-5; clone size: .; CDR3 protein: CASSYKGLGEETQYF; CDR3 DNA: TGTGCCAGCAGTTACAAGGGACTAGGGGAAGAGACCCAGTACTTC
D gene: .; V gene: TRBV4-1; J gene: TRBJ2-3; clone size: .; CDR3 protein: CANSPLPTDTQYF; CDR3 DNA: TGCGCCAACAGCCCCCTACCTACAGATACGCAGTATTTT
D gene: TRBD1; V gene: TRBV2; J gene: TRBJ1-1; clone size: .; CDR3 protein: CASSSTGGHTEAFF; CDR3 DNA: TGTGCCAGCAGTTCGACAGGGGGCCACACTGAAGCTTTCTTT
D gene: TRBD2; V gene: TRBV7-9; J gene: TRBJ2-2; clone size: .; CDR3 protein: CASKFSSGSMGTGELFF; CDR3 DNA: TGTGCCAGCAAATTCTCTAGCGGGAGTATGGGAACCGGGGAGCTGTTTTTT